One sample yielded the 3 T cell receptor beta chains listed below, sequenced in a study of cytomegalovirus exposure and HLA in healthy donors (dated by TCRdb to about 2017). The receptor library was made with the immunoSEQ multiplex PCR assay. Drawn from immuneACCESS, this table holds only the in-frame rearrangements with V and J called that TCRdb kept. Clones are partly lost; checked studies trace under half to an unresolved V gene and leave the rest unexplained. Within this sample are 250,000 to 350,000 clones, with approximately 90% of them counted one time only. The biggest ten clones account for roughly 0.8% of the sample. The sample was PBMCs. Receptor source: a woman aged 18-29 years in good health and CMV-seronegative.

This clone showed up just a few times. The CDR3 DNA reads TGTGCCAGCAGCGCATACCATACTGTTGGTTATGGCTACACCTTC. It encodes CASSAYHTVGYGYTF. The V and J genes are TRBV11-2 and TRBJ1-2; D uncertain. CDR1 and CDR2 (germline): SGHAT, FQNNGV. This CDR3 has 15 residues. Trimming left V 5 bases short and J 5 bases short, with 18 bases between.

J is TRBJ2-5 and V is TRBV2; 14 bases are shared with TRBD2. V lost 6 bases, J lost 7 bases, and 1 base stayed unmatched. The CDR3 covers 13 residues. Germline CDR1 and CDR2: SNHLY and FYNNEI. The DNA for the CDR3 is TGTGCCAGCAGGGGGACTAGCGGGGGGACCCAGTACTTC. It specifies CASRGTSGGTQYF.

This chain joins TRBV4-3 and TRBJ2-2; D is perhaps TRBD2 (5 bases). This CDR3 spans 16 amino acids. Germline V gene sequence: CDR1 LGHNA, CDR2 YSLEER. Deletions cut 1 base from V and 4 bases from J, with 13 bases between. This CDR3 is CASSQAEGVGTGELFF. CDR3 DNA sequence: TGCGCCAGCAGCCAAGCCGAGGGAGTTGGCACCGGGGAGCTGTTTTTT.